The TCR beta chain under discussion was sequenced for a study of blood T cell repertoires in COVID-19. As for the study in general: Donors in the United States, Italy and Spain gave samples during acute or convalescent COVID-19. Nucleic acid was either cDNA or gDNA, and it came from T cells, B-cell-depleted T cells, or PBMCs.

Per the authors' pipeline: Cell counts per sample came from amplifying reference gene primers. Sequencing was performed with immunoSEQ multiplex PCR; in TCRdb, only in-frame clones are kept and a portion is missing. D and trimming come from the DNA, and the V and J calls and clone size come from that table. The table has approximately 500,000 clones, approximately 85% seen once. Trimming shortened V by 3 bases and J by 1 base, and 12 bases separated the two germline ends. Germline assignment: CDR1 MNHNS and CDR2 SASEGT. This CDR3 spans 15 amino acids. This TCR was sampled from a human donor in a cohort sampled during active COVID-19. V usage is TRBV6-1 and J usage is TRBJ1-1; TRBD1 is a possible D gene (5 bases). Sequenced sample: peripheral blood. CDR3 loop: CASSDPRQRNTEAFF. For the CDR3, the DNA is TGTGCCAGCAGTGACCCTAGACAGAGGAACACTGAAGCTTTCTTT.